Each of the 29 T cell receptor beta chains below was sequenced from the same sample in a study of blood T cell repertoires in COVID-19. The repertoire was sequenced with immunoSEQ multiplex PCR; TCRdb's copy has only in-frame clones and lacks some. This sample has 250,000 to 300,000 clones, with about 90% found just once. What was sequenced was peripheral blood. These receptors all come from a woman between 65 and 79 years old with COVID-19, enrolled during active disease.

CDR3 amino acids: CSVVKSRGEKLFF. CDR3 nucleotide sequence: TGCAGCGTTGTTAAGTCCAGGGGGGAAAAACTGTTTTTT. V usage is TRBV29-1 and J usage is TRBJ1-4; the match to TRBD1 covers 7 bases. Germline V CDR1 and CDR2: SQVTM, ANQGSEA. The CDR3 loop spans 13 amino acids. J was trimmed by 8 bases and V by 4 bases; bases with no gene match: 7. The full variable domain, its missing parts supplied by reference TRBV29-1 and TRBJ1-4, is SAVISQKPSRDICQRGTSLTIQCQVDSQVTMMFWYRQQPGQSLTLIATANQGSEATYESGFVIDKFPISRPNLTFSTLTVSNMSPEDSSIYLCSVVKSRGEKLFFGSGTQLSVL.

The chain combines TRBV11-3 with TRBJ2-5; 10 nucleotides align to TRBD2. Trimming took 0 bases from V and 1 from J; bases not matched to a gene: 14. The CDR3 sequence is 20 residues long. Germline V gene lookup returns CDR1 SGHNT and CDR2 YENEEA. This CDR3 is CASSLDLISRSGRGQETQYF. In nucleotides, the CDR3 is TGTGCCAGCAGCTTAGATCTAATAAGTAGGAGCGGGAGGGGCCAAGAGACCCAGTACTTC.

The rearrangement joins TRBV4-3 to TRBJ2-2; 7 bases map to TRBD1. V dropped 0 bases and J dropped 5; count of bases not matched to a gene: 12. CDR1 is LGHNA, CDR2 YSLEER, per germline. There are 18 residues in the CDR3. In DNA form, the CDR3 reads TGCGCCAGCAGCCAAGACTTGGTAGGGGGCGCGGGTACCGGGGAGCTGTTTTTT. This encodes CASSQDLVGGAGTGELFF.

This chain uses TRBV7-8 with TRBJ1-5, with TRBD1 matching 8 bases. The CDR3 consists of 17 residues. The ends lost 5 bases at V and 4 bases at J; junction bases unmatched: 13. CDR1 and CDR2 (germline): SGHVS, FQNEAQ. CDR3 region: CASSDGQGADRNQPQHF. CDR3 sequence (DNA): TGTGCCAGCAGCGACGGGCAGGGGGCAGATCGGAATCAGCCCCAGCATTTT.

This sequence joins TRBV28 and TRBJ1-2; TRBD1 matches at 9 bases. V lost 5 bases and J lost 7; bases outside the gene matches: 11. The CDR3 is made up of 15 amino acids. Germline V gives CDR1 MDHEN, CDR2 SYDVKM. DNA for the CDR3: TGTGCCAGCAGTCCAATATCACAGGGGGCGACTGGCTACACCTTC. Residues: CASSPISQGATGYTF.

This chain uses TRBV6-5 with TRBJ2-5, with 8 bases identical to TRBD2. V gave up 6 bases and J gave up 2 bases; unmatched junction bases: 8. Germline values: CDR1 MNHEY, CDR2 SVGAGI. The CDR3 sequence is 15 residues long. CDR3 sequence reads: CASRKELAAQETQYF. The CDR3 DNA sequence: TGTGCCAGCAGAAAAGAACTAGCGGCACAAGAGACCCAGTACTTC.

This chain connects TRBV12-3 or TRBV12-4 to TRBJ1-2; D gene uncertain. The CDR3 length is 13 residues. V was trimmed by 4 bases and J by 8 bases, leaving 14 bases between them. The CDR3 DNA sequence: TGTGCCAGCAGTTCCGAGAGGTTGAGCGGCTACACCTTC. This translates into CASSSERLSGYTF.

DNA of the CDR3: TGTGCCTGGAAAGCAACTAGCGGGTTCTCACCAGATACGCAGTATTTT. It yields the protein CAWKATSGFSPDTQYF. This rearrangement joins TRBV30 to TRBJ2-3; 9 bases line up with TRBD2. V lost 4 bases to trimming and J lost 4 bases; unmatched junction nucleotides: 12. The CDR3 is 16 residues long. Germline lookup yields CDR1 GTSNPN and CDR2 SVGIG (reference sequence).

The rearrangement links TRBV10-3 to TRBJ2-5, with unresolved D. Germline V gene sequence: CDR1 ENHRY, CDR2 SYGVKD. Trimming left V 8 bases short and J 4 bases short, with 8 bases between. The CDR3 sequence is 11 residues long. For the CDR3, the DNA is TGTGCCATCGCCTTGGCAGAGACCCAGTACTTC. This gives the protein CAIALAETQYF.

The V and J genes are TRBV3-1 (or the pseudogene TRBV3-2) and TRBJ1-2; 7 bases are shared with TRBD1. The CDR3 has 17 residues. Per germline, CDR1 LGHDT and CDR2 YNNKEL (reference sequence). The trim removed 6 bases at V and 1 base at J, leaving 14 bases unmatched. CDR3: CASSFFGQTGFNYGYTF. Here the CDR3 DNA reads TGTGCCAGCAGTTTTTTCGGACAGACAGGGTTTAACTATGGCTACACCTTC.

The chain employs TRBV30 and TRBJ2-1; TRBD2 matches at 12 bases. V was clipped by 0 bases and J by 6 bases; unmatched bases: 6. Germline V gene lookup returns CDR1 GTSNPN and CDR2 SVGIG (reference sequence). This CDR3 is 16 amino acids long. CDR3 nucleotide sequence: TGTGCCTGGAGTGTACGATTGACTAGCGGGAGCAATGAGCAGTTCTTC. Encoded protein: CAWSVRLTSGSNEQFF.

This clone was observed once. This chain connects TRBV19 to TRBJ1-2; 7 nucleotides match TRBD1. CDR3 size: 13 residues. The V gene's germline CDR1 is LNHDA and CDR2 SQIVND (reference sequence). J lost 4 bases, V lost 4 bases, and 3 bases had no gene match. This CDR3 reads CASSKGGGYGYTF. For the CDR3, the DNA is TGTGCCAGTAGTAAAGGGGGCGGCTATGGCTACACCTTC.

The chain has TRBV19 and TRBJ1-2, with 7 bases matching TRBD1. Trimming cost V 6 bases and J 8 bases; bases outside gene matches: 12. This CDR3 comprises 14 residues. CDR1 LNHDA and CDR2 SQIVND come from the germline V gene (reference sequence). The CDR3 spells CASSTTTGWFGYTF. CDR3 nucleotides: TGTGCCAGTAGCACCACGACAGGGTGGTTCGGCTACACCTTC.

The V gene is TRBV27, the J gene TRBJ1-4, with a tentative D call TRBD1 (5 bases). The germline V gene encodes CDR1 MNHEY and CDR2 SMNVEV (reference sequence). The germline V and J ends were trimmed by 0 bases and 7 bases, with 9 bases remaining between them. The CDR3 is made up of 14 amino acids. CDR3 sequence: CASSLSGVAEKLFF. DNA for the CDR3: TGTGCCAGCAGTTTATCAGGGGTGGCTGAAAAACTGTTTTTT.

The rearrangement uses TRBV15 and TRBJ1-2, with 9 bases fitting TRBD1. The CDR3 consists of 16 residues. J was trimmed by 8 bases and V by 3 bases; bases with no gene match: 13. Germline assignment: CDR1 LNHNV and CDR2 YYDKDF (reference sequence). Here the CDR3 reads CATSRWTGDLKRGYTF. CDR3 sequence (DNA): TGTGCCACCAGCAGGTGGACAGGGGATTTAAAGAGGGGCTACACCTTC.

This sequence joins TRBV29-1 and TRBJ1-2; D gene unclear. There are 13 residues in the CDR3. From germline, CDR1 is SQVTM and CDR2 ANQGSEA. The V end lost 4 bases, the J end lost 4 bases, and 13 bases lay between the germline ends. In nucleotides, the CDR3 is TGCAGCGTTGCGGTGACGGAGGGCTATGGCTACACCTTC. Amino acids: CSVAVTEGYGYTF.

The chain is built from TRBV3-1 (or the pseudogene TRBV3-2) and TRBJ2-2; a weak D match, TRBD1 (6 bases). The V and J ends lost 4 bases and 6 bases respectively, with 6 bases between them. CDR3 length: 12 residues. Germline loops: CDR1 LGHDT, CDR2 YNNKEL (reference sequence). The CDR3 DNA follows: TGTGCCAGCAGCCGGGGGCCCGGGGAGCTGTTTTTT. Translating it yields CASSRGPGELFF.

The chain carries TRBV4-1 and TRBJ2-4; TRBD1 aligns across 7 bases. The V gene's germline CDR1 is MGHRA and CDR2 YSYEKL. This CDR3 spans 16 amino acids. The J segment lost 4 bases and the V segment lost 0 bases, leaving 6 bases of the junction unmatched. In DNA form, the CDR3 reads TGCGCCAGCAGCCAAGAAGGGGGCAGGGAGAAAAACATTCAGTACTTC. Translated, it gives CASSQEGGREKNIQYF.

The chain links TRBV30 to TRBJ2-7, with a tentative D call TRBD2 (6 bases). Trimming removed 3 bases at V and 5 bases at J, with 8 bases between. The germline CDR1 and CDR2 sequences are GTSNPN and SVGIG (reference sequence). The length of the CDR3 is 11 residues. The DNA of the CDR3 is TGTGCCTGGAGAGGGAGGAACGAGCAGTACTTC. Amino acids: CAWRGRNEQYF.

Concerning this clone itself: Its ends do not fully match the called genes, so a read error is possible. The sample carries other DNA sequences with the same CDR3. The chain has TRBV3-1 (or the pseudogene TRBV3-2) and TRBJ2-7; D is perhaps TRBD1 (6 bases). The CDR3 runs to 13 residues. Germline CDR1 LGHDT, CDR2 YNNKEL (reference sequence). The CDR3 nucleotides read TGCGCCAGCAGCCTCGGGACACACTACGAGCAGTACTTC. Its protein is CASSLGTHYEQYF.

This chain uses TRBV28 with TRBJ2-7; D perhaps matches TRBD1 (5 bases). V gave up 6 bases and J gave up 5 bases, with 20 bases separating them. Germline CDR1 is MDHEN and CDR2 is SYDVKM. The CDR3 spans 15 residues. The CDR3 DNA reads TGTGCCAGCAGCCCTCCTGGGCAGGGTTCCCACGAGCAGTACTTC. It codes for CASSPPGQGSHEQYF. The whole variable domain, filled in from reference TRBV28 and TRBJ2-7, reads DVKVTQSSRYLVKRTGEKVFLECVQDMDHENMFWYRQDPGLGLRLIYFSYDVKMKEKGDIPEGYSVSREKKERFSLILESASTNQTSMYLCASSPPGQGSHEQYFGPGTRLTVT.

This clone was seen just once. V and J are TRBV5-1 and TRBJ2-3, with TRBD2 identical over 7 bases. Germline V gives CDR1 SGHRS, CDR2 YFSETQ. Trimming took 0 bases from V and 8 from J; bases not matched to a gene: 6. The CDR3 loop spans 14 amino acids. The CDR3 spells CASSLEGPGGTQYF. CDR3 sequence (DNA): TGCGCCAGCAGCTTGGAGGGGCCGGGAGGTACGCAGTATTTT.

Written as DNA, the CDR3 is TGTGCCAGCAGTTTGGGACGGGAGGCCCGGGGGGAGACCCAGTACTTC. It yields the protein CASSLGREARGETQYF. The chain employs TRBV6-2 or TRBV6-3 and TRBJ2-5; 7 bases agree with TRBD2. V trimming: 4 bases; J trimming: 5 bases; junction bases outside the gene matches: 13. Per germline, CDR1 MNHEY and CDR2 SVGEGT. The CDR3 contains 16 residues.

The chain employs TRBV12-3 or TRBV12-4 and TRBJ1-5; D is uncertain. This CDR3 contains 13 residues. V was shortened by 2 bases and J by 3 bases, with 5 bases between the two germline ends. This chain's CDR3 is CASSLQDNQPQHF. In nucleotides, the CDR3 is TGTGCCAGCAGTTTACAGGACAATCAGCCCCAGCATTTT.

The V call is TRBV6-5, the J call TRBJ2-7; D is possibly TRBD2 (6 bases). Germline assignment: CDR1 MNHEY and CDR2 SVGAGI. This CDR3 is built from 15 residues. V shed 2 bases and J shed 0 bases, with 11 bases lying between them. The CDR3 DNA reads TGTGCCAGCAGTTACGCTAGCGCGAACTCCTACGAGCAGTACTTC. Its protein product is CASSYASANSYEQYF.

The V and J genes are TRBV2 and TRBJ2-1, with TRBD2 identical over 7 bases. V lost 3 bases and J lost 5; bases outside the gene matches: 7. CDR1 and CDR2 (germline): SNHLY, FYNNEI. There are 15 residues in the CDR3. In DNA form, the CDR3 reads TGTGCCAGCAGTGATCGAGCGGGAAGAGACAATGAGCAGTTCTTC. It encodes CASSDRAGRDNEQFF. Complete variable domain (other parts from reference TRBV2 and TRBJ2-1): EPEVTQTPSHQVTQMGQEVILRCVPISNHLYFYWYRQILGQKVEFLVSFYNNEISEKSEIFDDQFSVERPDGSNFTLKIRSTKLEDSAMYFCASSDRAGRDNEQFFGPGTRLTVL.

V is TRBV28 and J is TRBJ2-7, with D perhaps matching TRBD1 (6 bases). V was clipped by 6 bases and J by 0 bases, with 12 bases between them. CDR1 MDHEN and CDR2 SYDVKM come from the germline V gene. CDR3 size: 14 residues. The CDR3 coding sequence is TGTGCCAGCAGCACGGACAGCCCCTCCTACGAGCAGTACTTC. Residues: CASSTDSPSYEQYF.

V and J are TRBV27 and TRBJ2-1, with TRBD2 matching 11 bases. CDR1 and CDR2 from the germline V gene are MNHEY and SMNVEV (reference sequence). The trim removed 6 bases at V and 7 bases at J, leaving 8 bases unmatched. The CDR3 length is 15 residues. CDR3: CASSPLAGVRNEQFF. Written as DNA, the CDR3 is TGTGCCAGCAGCCCACTAGCGGGAGTGAGAAATGAGCAGTTCTTC.

CDR3 loop: CASSAGTGNSGNTIYF. The CDR3 DNA is TGCGCCAGCAGCGCCGGGACAGGAAACTCTGGAAACACCATATATTTT. The chain links TRBV5-1 to TRBJ1-3, with 8 nucleotides matching TRBD1. Germline values: CDR1 SGHRS, CDR2 YFSETQ. The CDR3 consists of 16 residues. Trimming took 4 bases from V and 0 from J; bases not matched to a gene: 6. Supplemented by reference TRBV5-1 and TRBJ1-3, the full variable domain reads KAGVTQTPRYLIKTRGQQVTLSCSPISGHRSVSWYQQTPGQGLQFLFEYFSETQRNKGNFPGRFSGRQFSNSRSEMNVSTLELGDSALYLCASSAGTGNSGNTIYFGEGSWLTVV.